This T cell receptor beta chain was sequenced for a study of beta chain features in type 1 diabetes. Findings and limits, study-wide: A PCR bias possibly favoring shorter templates would apply equally to patients and controls. Comparison showed that naive, central memory and Treg TCRB repertoires appeared more similar among patients than among healthy donors.

The CDR3 spans 13 residues. Trimming shortened V by 5 bases and J by 7 bases, and 12 bases separated the two germline ends. Germline V gives CDR1 SGHVS, CDR2 FQNEAQ. Every single donor gave one heparinised blood draw, and these averaged about 116 mL. Investigators reverse transcribed all isolated RNA, so they sequenced expressed TCRB transcripts. The method was immunoSEQ multiplex PCR; TCRdb's version includes in-frame clones alone and lacks a portion of them. The repertoire consists of 200,000 to 250,000 clones, with 13% to 15% occurring once and the leading ten covering 0.026%. This clone has more than one count but fewer than ten. Antigen unknown.

The chain has TRBV7-8 and TRBJ1-5, with TRBD1 as a possible D gene (5 bases). The sequence derives from a woman between 40 and 50 years old in good health. The sample taken for sequencing was naive CD4+ T cells from blood. CDR3 sequence reads: CASSAQGGQPQHF. Here the CDR3 DNA reads TGTGCCAGCAGCGCGCAGGGAGGACAGCCCCAGCATTTT.